These 9 T cell receptor beta chains came from one sample sequenced in a study of cytomegalovirus exposure and HLA in healthy donors. The PCR used 60 Vbeta and 13 Jbeta primers. The table came from immunoSEQ multiplex PCR; TCRdb's copy has only in-frame clones and leaves some out. Of roughly 200,000 clones in the sample, 75% to 85% were seen once. The specimen sequenced was PBMCs. These receptors were taken from a woman aged 40-49 years in good health and CMV-seronegative.

The chain couples TRBV7-9 to TRBJ1-6; D gene ambiguous. This CDR3 is 15 amino acids long. V was trimmed by 4 bases and J by 8 bases, leaving 15 bases between them. The germline gives CDR1 SEHNR, CDR2 FQNEAQ (reference sequence). The CDR3 DNA reads TGTGCCAGCAGCTATCACGGAGAGCGCGATTCACCCCTCCACTTT. Protein: CASSYHGERDSPLHF.

The gene calls are TRBV7-3 and TRBJ2-1; TRBD2 is a possible D gene (5 bases). The CDR3 runs to 12 residues. Per germline, CDR1 SGHTA and CDR2 FQGTGA. V lost 5 bases and J lost 8, with 10 bases in between. This CDR3 reads CASSPGMHEQFF. The CDR3 coding sequence is TGTGCCAGCAGCCCGGGGATGCATGAGCAGTTCTTC.

The count of this clone is one. The chain recombines TRBV7-3 with TRBJ2-5; TRBD2 aligns across 9 bases. Trimming removed 3 bases from V and 2 bases from J; junction bases left unmatched: 13. The CDR3 totals 18 residues. CDR1 and CDR2 (germline): SGHTA, FQGTGA. CDR3 sequence (DNA): TGTGCCAGCAGCTTGATTGGCGGGAGGGCGTTGGATCAAGAGACCCAGTACTTC. This gives the protein CASSLIGGRALDQETQYF.

This clone is a singleton in its sample. The chain joins TRBV10-2 to TRBJ2-7, with D perhaps TRBD1 (6 bases). With 8 bases removed from V and 6 bases from J, the gap between germline ends came to 17 bases. This CDR3 spans 13 amino acids. The V gene's germline CDR1 is WSHSY and CDR2 SAAADI. This CDR3 is CASGGGPLVEQYF. Written as DNA, the CDR3 is TGCGCCAGCGGGGGCGGCCCTCTCGTCGAGCAGTACTTC.

CDR3 bases: TGTGCCAGCAGCGCCGGGCGTGGGGCGACCGAGCAGTACTTC. The encoded protein is CASSAGRGATEQYF. This chain joins TRBV9 and TRBJ2-7; tentative D call: TRBD1 (5 bases). Trimming took off 3 bases at V and 6 bases at J, with 16 bases between the two ends. The CDR3 has 14 residues. Looked up from germline, CDR1 is SGDLS and CDR2 is YYNGEE.

The chain joins TRBV6-5 to TRBJ1-1, with 8 bases aligning to TRBD1. This CDR3 spans 14 amino acids. CDR1 and CDR2 from the germline V gene are MNHEY and SVGAGI. J lost 7 bases, V lost 5 bases, and 9 bases had no gene match. The DNA for the CDR3 is TGTGCCAGCAGTCACCTGACAGGGGCTCTTGAAGCTTTCTTT. Its protein product is CASSHLTGALEAFF.

This clone was seen once. The chain employs TRBV25-1 and TRBJ2-6, with TRBD2 as a possible D gene (5 bases). CDR1 MGHDK and CDR2 SYGVNS come from the germline V gene. The V end lost 8 bases, the J end lost 1 base, and 9 bases lay between the germline ends. The CDR3 has 14 residues. The CDR3: CASGTRSGANVLTF. CDR3 sequence (DNA): TGTGCCAGCGGAACTAGGTCTGGGGCCAACGTCCTGACTTTC.

V is TRBV30 and J is TRBJ2-3, with 7 bases that match TRBD2. Germline loops: CDR1 GTSNPN, CDR2 SVGIG (reference sequence). V dropped 2 bases and J dropped 3; count of bases not matched to a gene: 8. The CDR3 has 15 amino acids. This CDR3 reads CAWSWPLAVTDTQYF. In DNA form, the CDR3 reads TGTGCCTGGAGTTGGCCCCTAGCGGTTACAGATACGCAGTATTTT.

J is TRBJ1-5 and V is TRBV28; 7 bases fit TRBD1. Germline values: CDR1 MDHEN, CDR2 SYDVKM. The CDR3 has 14 amino acids. V lost 2 bases, J lost 6 bases, and 4 bases stayed unmatched. This CDR3 reads CASSLEGATQPQHF. The CDR3 region has the DNA TGTGCCAGCAGTTTAGAGGGGGCGACTCAGCCCCAGCATTTT.